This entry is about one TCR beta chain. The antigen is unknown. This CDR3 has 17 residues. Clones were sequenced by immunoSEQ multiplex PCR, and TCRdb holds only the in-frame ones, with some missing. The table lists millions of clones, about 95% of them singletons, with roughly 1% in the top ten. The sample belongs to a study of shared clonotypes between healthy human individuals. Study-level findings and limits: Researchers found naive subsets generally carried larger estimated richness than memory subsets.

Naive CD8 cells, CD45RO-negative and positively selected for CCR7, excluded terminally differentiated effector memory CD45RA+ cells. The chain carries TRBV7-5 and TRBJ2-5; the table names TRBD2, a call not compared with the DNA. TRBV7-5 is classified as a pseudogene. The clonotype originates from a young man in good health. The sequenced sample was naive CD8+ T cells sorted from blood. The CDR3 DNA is TGTGCCAGAAGCTCAGGGACTAGCGGGAGCCGTACAGAGACCCAGTACTTC. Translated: CARSSGTSGSRTETQYF.